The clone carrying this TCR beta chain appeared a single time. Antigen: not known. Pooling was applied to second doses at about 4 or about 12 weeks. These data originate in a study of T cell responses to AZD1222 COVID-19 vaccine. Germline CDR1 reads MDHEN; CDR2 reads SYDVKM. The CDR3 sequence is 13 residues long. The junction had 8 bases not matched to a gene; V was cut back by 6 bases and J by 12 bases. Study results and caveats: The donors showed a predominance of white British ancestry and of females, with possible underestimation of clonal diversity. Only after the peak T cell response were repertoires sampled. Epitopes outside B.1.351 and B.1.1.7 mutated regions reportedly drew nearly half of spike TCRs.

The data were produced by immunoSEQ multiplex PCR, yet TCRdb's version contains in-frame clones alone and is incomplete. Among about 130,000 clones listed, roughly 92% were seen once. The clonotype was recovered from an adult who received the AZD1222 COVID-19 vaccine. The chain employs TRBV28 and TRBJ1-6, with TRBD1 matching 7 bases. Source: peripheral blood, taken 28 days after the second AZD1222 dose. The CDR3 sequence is CASRGTAPKPLHF. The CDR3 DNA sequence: TGTGCCAGCAGAGGGACAGCCCCGAAACCCCTCCACTTT.